This T cell receptor (beta chain) was captured by sequencing in a study of shared clonotypes between healthy human individuals. Overall study: Used for every donor were three CD4 naive, three CD4 memory, two CD8 naive and one CD8 memory plate. Whole-study results and caveats: Exclusively blood specimens were collected; tissue repertoires likely differ.

V was clipped by 4 bases and J by 3 bases, with 7 bases between them. The CDR3 has 12 residues. The germline gives CDR1 SEHNR, CDR2 FQNEAQ (reference sequence). An even split of each subset's genomic DNA across several immunoSEQ plates was performed. Sorted subsets were amplified in replicate PCRs using 200 to 250 ng DNA, about 30,000 T cell genomes. The data were produced by immunoSEQ multiplex PCR, yet TCRdb's version contains in-frame clones alone and is incomplete. The sample holds 2 million to 2.5 million clones, roughly 93% seen once. Concerning this clone: Its cognate antigen is unknown.

The gene calls are TRBV7-9 and TRBJ2-7, with D possibly TRBD2 on 6 matching bases. This receptor was taken from a man aged 18 to 30 in good health. Some clones in this sample may be carry-over from other donors' samples. The sequencing sample was made of naive CD4+ T cells from PBMCs. The subset was: CD45RA+ positively selected. The CDR3 sequence is CASSSTSYEQYF. CDR3 in DNA: TGTGCCAGCAGCTCGACTAGCTACGAGCAGTACTTC. Full variable domain (remainder filled in from reference TRBV7-9 and TRBJ2-7): DTGVSQNPRHKITKRGQNVTFRCDPISEHNRLYWYRQTLGQGPEFLTYFQNEAQLEKSRLLSDRFSAERPKGSFSTLEIQRTEQGDSAMYLCASSSTSYEQYFGPGTRLTVT.